This T cell receptor (beta chain) was profiled in a study of T cells after posttransplantation cyclophosphamide. Regarding the study as a whole: Donor-recipient repertoire similarity was low at 1-2 months, rising over year one. Skin or GI-infiltrating T cells shared few TRB sequences with blood.

This clone was counted many times. What it binds is unknown. The junction departs from germline at one end; a sequencing error may be responsible. TCRdb's copy holds only in-frame clones and misses some; the assay was immunoSEQ multiplex PCR. The sample presents some 40,000 clones, none singletons. The related graft donor's blood sample was taken on the day of bone marrow donation. The clonotype comes from a man aged 45 to 65 in good health, CMV-negative, and a related stem cell transplant donor. Input material: PBMCs.

CDR3 in DNA: TGTGCCAGCTCACCACTCGGGGATGATCTGTCTAACCGAATCTTT. It translates to CASSPLGDDLSNRIF. The chain combines TRBV18 with TRBJ1-1; D call uncertain. CDR1 and CDR2 (germline): KGHSH, LQKENI. This CDR3 spans 15 amino acids. Full variable domain (outside the CDR3, taken from reference TRBV18 and TRBJ1-1): NAGVMQNPRHLVRRRGQEARLRCSPMKGHSHVYWYRQLPEEGLKFMVYLQKENIIDESGMPKERFSAEFPKEGPSILRIQQVVRGDSAAYFCASSPLGDDLSNRIFGQGTRLTVV.